Reported below is one TCR beta chain. The table came from immunoSEQ multiplex PCR; TCRdb's copy has only in-frame clones and leaves some out. The sample consists of tens of thousands of clones, roughly 89% of them appearing once. This sample was included in a study of PD-1 blockade in classical Hodgkin lymphoma. Time point reported: cycle 4 day 1 (C4D1), after more than five weeks of nivolumab. Autologous stem cell transplantation was followed by relapse in every patient, and brentuximab vedotin exposure varied. Trimming removed 5 bases at V and 0 bases at J, with 14 bases between. The CDR3 consists of 16 residues. Germline lookup yields CDR1 LNHDA and CDR2 SQIVND (reference sequence).

The chain has TRBV19 and TRBJ2-1; D not resolved. The source is a human donor with classical Hodgkin lymphoma. The material was peripheral blood mononuclear cells (PBMCs), obtained before the fourth cycle of nivolumab. The CDR3 DNA follows: TGTGCCAGTAGTTTCCTGGATATGAGCTCCTACAATGAGCAGTTCTTC. Translating gives CASSFLDMSSYNEQFF. Looking up the rest from reference TRBV19 and TRBJ2-1 gives the full variable domain: DGGITQSPKYLFRKEGQNVTLSCEQNLNHDAMYWYRQDPGQGLRLIYYSQIVNDFQKGDIAEGYSVSREKKESFPLTVTSAQKNPTAFYLCASSFLDMSSYNEQFFGPGTRLTVL.